These T cell receptor beta chains were read from a single sample in a study of control samples from healthy donors and cancer patients. This table comes from immunoSEQ multiplex PCR, and its TCRdb copy is limited to in-frame clones, with some not included. The data show around 55,000 clones, 90% to 96% seen once. The material sequenced was blood. These receptors came from a woman in her late teens or twenties in good health. CDR3s include the opening cysteine and the closing phenylalanine or tryptophan. The D gene is left open where the match is weak. The size entry is marked missing in some rows and otherwise reads once, few, many or a size class.

>TRBV6-6|16|.|.|TRBJ1-1
CASSLPRAGPNTEAFF
TGTGCCAGCAGTTTGCCCCGGGCTGGGCCGAACACTGAAGCTTTCTTT
>TRBV5-4|15|TRBD2|.|TRBJ2-1
CASSSGASGNNEQFF
TGTGCCAGCAGCTCCGGGGCTAGCGGAAACAATGAGCAGTTCTTC
>TRBV19|17|.|.|TRBJ1-2
CASSMAGSFKANYGYTF
TGTGCCAGTAGTATGGCAGGCAGTTTCAAAGCTAACTATGGCTACACCTTC
>TRBV7-3|13|.|.|TRBJ1-6
CASSFTGTPPLHF
TGTGCCAGCAGCTTCACAGGGACCCCACCCCTCCACTTT
>TRBV21-1|11|.|.|TRBJ1-1
CASSKDIEAFF
TGTGCCAGCAGCAAGGACATTGAAGCTTTCTTT
>TRBV19|13|.|.|TRBJ1-5
CASSGGFNQPQHF
TGTGCCAGTAGCGGGGGATTCAATCAGCCCCAGCATTTT
>TRBV4-3|16|.|.|TRBJ1-3
CASSQDSKSSGNTIYF
TGCGCCAGCAGCCAAGATAGTAAGAGCTCTGGAAACACCATATATTTT
>TRBV12-3/TRBV12-4|12|.|once|TRBJ1-3
CASSSNGHFLYF
TGTGCCAGCAGTTCAAACGGACACTTCTTATATTTT
>TRBV9|14|TRBD1|once|TRBJ1-6
CASSRDRGASPLHF
TGTGCCAGCAGCCGGGACAGGGGGGCTTCACCCCTCCACTTT
>TRBV29-1|11|.|.|TRBJ2-2
CSGGDTGELFF
TGCAGCGGGGGCGACACCGGGGAGCTGTTTTTT
>TRBV11-3|16|TRBD2|once|TRBJ2-3
CASSPGTSGGTDTQYF
TGTGCCAGCAGCCCCGGGACTAGCGGGGGCACAGATACGCAGTATTTT
>TRBV19|15|.|.|TRBJ1-1
CASSRIDRANTEAFF
TGTGCCAGTAGTAGGATAGACAGAGCGAACACTGAAGCTTTCTTT
>TRBV6-5|14|.|.|TRBJ1-1
CASRGRDRGTEAFF
TGTGCCAGCAGGGGAAGAGATAGAGGCACTGAAGCTTTCTTT
>TRBV3-1/TRBV3-2|16|TRBD1|.|TRBJ1-4
CASSPGTARGVEKLFF
TGTGCCAGCAGCCCCGGGACAGCGAGGGGCGTCGAAAAACTGTTTTTT
>TRBV19|14|TRBD1|once|TRBJ2-7
CASRGRDSTVEQYF
TGTGCCAGTAGGGGTCGGGACAGTACGGTCGAGCAGTACTTC
>TRBV20-1|15|TRBD2|once|TRBJ2-5
CSASPAGGRGETQYF
TGCAGTGCTAGTCCCGCGGGGGGCCGGGGGGAGACCCAGTACTTC
>TRBV28|16|.|.|TRBJ2-3
CASSPPPRKYTDTQYF
TGTGCCAGCAGTCCACCGCCTAGGAAATACACAGATACGCAGTATTTT
>TRBV25-1|16|.|.|TRBJ1-6
CASSEYHSSYNSPLHF
TGTGCCAGCAGTGAATATCATAGCTCCTATAATTCACCCCTCCACTTT
>TRBV6-5|14|TRBD1|.|TRBJ1-2
CASSYRTGSGGYTF
TGTGCCAGCAGTTACCGGACAGGGTCTGGGGGCTACACCTTC
>TRBV7-2|13|.|.|TRBJ1-1
CASSLWGNTEAFF
TGTGCCAGCAGCTTATGGGGGAACACTGAAGCTTTCTTT
>TRBV16|14|.|.|TRBJ1-1
CASSQRFQWGEAFF
TGTGCCAGCAGCCAACGATTTCAATGGGGGGAAGCTTTCTTT
>TRBV4-1|15|.|.|TRBJ1-1
CASSQGGTTNTEAFF
TGCGCCAGCAGCCAAGGGGGTACCACAAACACTGAAGCTTTCTTT
>TRBV4-1|17|TRBD2|.|TRBJ2-3
CASSRKSTSGATDTQYF
TGCGCCAGCAGCCGAAAGTCCACTAGCGGGGCCACAGATACGCAGTATTTT
>TRBV6-6|15|TRBD1|once|TRBJ1-5
CASRPGTGGNQPQHF
TGTGCCAGCAGACCCGGGACAGGGGGCAATCAGCCCCAGCATTTT
>TRBV7-9|16|TRBD1|.|TRBJ1-1
CASSLPDRGPNTEAFF
TGTGCCAGCAGCTTACCCGACAGGGGCCCGAACACTGAAGCTTTCTTT
>TRBV19|13|.|.|TRBJ2-1
CASSISAGNEQFF
TGTGCCAGTAGTATATCCGCGGGGAACGAGCAGTTCTTC
>TRBV19|17|TRBD2|.|TRBJ2-1
CASSMLAGTSQYNEQFF
TGTGCCAGTAGTATGTTGGCAGGGACTAGTCAGTACAATGAGCAGTTCTTC
>TRBV7-9|15|.|.|TRBJ1-1
CASSLVAREGTEAFF
TGTGCCAGCAGCTTAGTCGCCAGGGAGGGCACTGAAGCTTTCTTT
>TRBV7-9|15|.|.|TRBJ1-1
CASSLLGNGNTEAFF
TGTGCCAGCAGCTTGTTGGGTAACGGGAACACTGAAGCTTTCTTT
>TRBV7-2|16|.|.|TRBJ1-2
CASSLATAGKGYGYTF
TGTGCCAGCAGCTTAGCCACAGCAGGCAAGGGGTATGGCTACACCTTC
>TRBV4-3|16|.|.|TRBJ2-7
CASSQDAGGDSYEQYF
TGCGCCAGCAGCCAAGATGCAGGCGGGGACTCCTACGAGCAGTACTTC
>TRBV30|11|.|.|TRBJ2-3
CAWGITDTQYF
TGTGCCTGGGGGATCACAGATACGCAGTATTTT
>TRBV5-1|14|.|.|TRBJ2-3
CASSLGTSTDTQYF
TGCGCCAGCAGCTTGGGGACCAGCACAGATACGCAGTATTTT
>TRBV4-2|15|.|.|TRBJ1-6
CASSQGGGGNSPLHF
TGTGCCAGCAGCCAAGGGGGAGGGGGAAATTCACCCCTCCACTTT
>TRBV9|16|TRBD1|.|TRBJ2-5
CASSVAPGQGMETQYF
TGTGCCAGCAGCGTAGCCCCGGGACAGGGGATGGAGACCCAGTACTTC
>TRBV6-5|16|TRBD1|.|TRBJ1-6
CASSYSGDRGFSPLHF
TGTGCCAGCAGTTACTCGGGGGACAGGGGTTTTTCACCCCTCCACTTT
>TRBV11-2|18|TRBD2|.|TRBJ2-2
CASSLWASGGLNTGELFF
TGTGCCAGCAGCCTTTGGGCTAGCGGGGGCCTGAACACCGGGGAGCTGTTTTTT
>TRBV7-6|17|.|.|TRBJ1-5
CASSLGETRLSNQPQHF
TGTGCCAGCAGCTTAGGTGAGACAAGACTTAGCAATCAGCCCCAGCATTTT
>TRBV9|14|.|.|TRBJ1-2
CASSVEGTYYGYTF
TGTGCCAGCAGCGTTGAAGGGACCTACTATGGCTACACCTTC
>TRBV6-5|12|.|.|TRBJ2-3
CASTQGQGTQYF
TGTGCCAGCACACAGGGTCAGGGTACGCAGTATTTT
>TRBV6-5|13|.|.|TRBJ2-5
CASTHWGTETQYF
TGTGCCAGCACACATTGGGGCACAGAGACCCAGTACTTC
>TRBV18|14|.|.|TRBJ1-1
CASSLRGGNTEAFF
TGTGCCAGCTCACTAAGGGGGGGGAACACTGAAGCTTTCTTT
>TRBV9|15|.|.|TRBJ2-3
CASSLGTPYTDTQYF
TGTGCCAGCAGCCTTGGGACACCCTACACAGATACGCAGTATTTT
>TRBV18|13|.|.|TRBJ2-1
CASSPSMSYEQFF
TGTGCCAGCTCACCCTCAATGAGCTATGAGCAGTTCTTC
>TRBV6-2/TRBV6-3|15|.|once|TRBJ2-6
CASSRQASGANVLTF
TGTGCCAGCAGCCGACAGGCCTCTGGGGCCAACGTCCTGACTTTC
>TRBV5-6|16|TRBD1|.|TRBJ2-7
CASSSPGQGARHEQYF
TGTGCCAGCAGCTCTCCGGGACAGGGGGCCAGGCACGAGCAGTACTTC
>TRBV5-1|15|.|.|TRBJ1-5
CASSLVGREGQPQHF
TGCGCCAGCAGCTTGGTGGGGCGCGAGGGACAGCCCCAGCATTTT
>TRBV6-1|13|.|.|TRBJ1-2
CASSENLGRGYTF
TGTGCCAGCAGTGAAAACCTGGGGAGAGGCTACACCTTC
>TRBV7-9|11|.|.|TRBJ1-1
CASSLASEAFF
TGTGCCAGCAGCTTAGCCTCTGAAGCTTTCTTT
>TRBV7-8|14|.|.|TRBJ2-7
CASSSEVPSYEQYF
TGTGCCAGCAGCTCCGAAGTCCCCTCCTACGAGCAGTACTTC
>TRBV19|14|TRBD1|.|TRBJ1-1
CASSIRTGAAEAFF
TGTGCCAGTAGTATTAGGACAGGGGCCGCTGAAGCTTTCTTT
>TRBV6-5|12|.|.|TRBJ1-5
CASRSGGQPQHF
TGTGCCAGCCGATCAGGCGGTCAGCCCCAGCATTTT
>TRBV9|14|.|.|TRBJ2-1
CASSVIGASNEQFF
TGTGCCAGCAGCGTTATCGGTGCTAGCAATGAGCAGTTCTTC
>TRBV28|14|.|.|TRBJ1-5
CASSIRYSNQPQHF
TGTGCCAGCAGTATCAGGTATAGCAATCAGCCCCAGCATTTT
>TRBV9|15|.|.|TRBJ2-3
CASSVDNPPTDTQYF
TGTGCCAGCAGCGTAGATAACCCTCCAACAGATACGCAGTATTTT
>TRBV19|15|.|once|TRBJ2-1
CASSPSGSSYNEQFF
TGTGCCAGTAGTCCTTCCGGAAGCTCCTACAATGAGCAGTTCTTC
>TRBV28|16|.|.|TRBJ2-3
CASIPLVIGSTDTQYF
TGTGCCAGCATCCCGCTAGTTATCGGGAGCACAGATACGCAGTATTTT
>TRBV28|12|.|.|TRBJ1-5
CASSTTGGSQHF
TGTGCCAGCAGTACGACGGGGGGGTCCCAGCATTTT
>TRBV12-3/TRBV12-4|10|.|.|TRBJ2-5
CASSLETQYF
TGTGCCAGCAGTTTAGAGACCCAGTACTTC